This T cell receptor beta chain is from a study of OX40 agonist ivuxolimab in advanced cancers. Study results and limitations: Expanded clones were, on average, more numerous among CD8+ T cells than CD4+.

The assay was immunoSEQ multiplex PCR, and TCRdb's table has in-frame clones only and misses some. The sample consists of more than 30,000 clones, approximately 89% of them appearing once. Worth noting for this clone: Its antigen is unidentified.

Sample: CD4+ or CD8+ T cells sorted from blood, taken in a trial of the OX40 agonist ivuxolimab. The receptor was isolated from an adult with an advanced solid tumor such as melanoma, head and neck, liver or kidney cancer.

The chain's CDR3 is CASSLVPSDTQYF. CDR3 DNA: TGTGCCAGCAGCTTAGTTCCGTCAGATACGCAGTATTTT. The chain uses TRBV7-8 and TRBJ2-3; D gene ambiguous. Between the trimmed V and J ends, which lost 1 base and 4 bases, there was a span of 6 bases. Germline CDR1 and CDR2: SGHVS and FQNEAQ. The CDR3 is 13 residues long.